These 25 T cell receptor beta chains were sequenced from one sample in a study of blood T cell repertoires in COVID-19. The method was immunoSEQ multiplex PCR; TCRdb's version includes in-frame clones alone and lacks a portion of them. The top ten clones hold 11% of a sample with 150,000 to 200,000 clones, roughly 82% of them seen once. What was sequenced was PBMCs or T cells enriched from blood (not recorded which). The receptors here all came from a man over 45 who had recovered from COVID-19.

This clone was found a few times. The CDR3 DNA reads as TGTGCCAGCAGTTTATTTAGGGGATCTGACACCGGGGAGCTGTTTTTT. Protein product: CASSLFRGSDTGELFF. This chain uses TRBV28 with TRBJ2-2; weak D call: TRBD1 (5 bases). CDR3 length: 16 amino acids. CDR1 and CDR2 (germline): MDHEN, SYDVKM. Trimming left V 1 base short and J 3 bases short, with 12 bases between.

The CDR3 sequence: CASTLGQGTDTQYF. Written as DNA, the CDR3 is TGTGCCAGCACCCTTGGGCAGGGCACAGATACGCAGTATTTT. This chain joins TRBV2 and TRBJ2-3, with D hard to call. The V gene's germline CDR1 is SNHLY and CDR2 FYNNEI. The CDR3 runs to 14 residues. V lost 7 bases and J lost 1, with 12 bases in between.

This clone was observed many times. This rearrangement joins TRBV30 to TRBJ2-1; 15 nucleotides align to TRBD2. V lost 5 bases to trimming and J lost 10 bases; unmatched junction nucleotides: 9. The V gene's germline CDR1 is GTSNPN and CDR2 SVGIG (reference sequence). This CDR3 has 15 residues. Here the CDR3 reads CAWSEGLAGGQEQFF. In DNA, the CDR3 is TGTGCCTGGTCCGAGGGACTAGCGGGGGGTCAGGAGCAGTTCTTC. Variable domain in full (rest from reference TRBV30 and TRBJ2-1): SQTIHQWPATLVQPVGSPLSLECTVEGTSNPNLYWYRQAAGRGLQLLFYSVGIGQISSEVPQNLSASRPQDRQFILSSKKLLLSDSGFYLCAWSEGLAGGQEQFFGPGTRLTVL.

The DNA of the CDR3 is TGTGCCAGCCGGCCGCGACAGAATTCACCCCTCCACTTT. Its translation: CASRPRQNSPLHF. V usage is TRBV6-5 and J usage is TRBJ1-6; D is possibly TRBD1 (5 bases). Trimming removed 8 bases from V and 7 bases from J, with 12 bases in between. This CDR3 contains 13 residues. Germline V gene sequence: CDR1 MNHEY, CDR2 SVGAGI.

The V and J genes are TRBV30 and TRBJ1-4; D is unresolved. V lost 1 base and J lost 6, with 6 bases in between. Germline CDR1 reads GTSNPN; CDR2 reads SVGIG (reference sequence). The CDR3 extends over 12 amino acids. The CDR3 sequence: CAWSAGYEKLFF. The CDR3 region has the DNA TGTGCCTGGAGTGCGGGGTATGAAAAACTGTTTTTT.

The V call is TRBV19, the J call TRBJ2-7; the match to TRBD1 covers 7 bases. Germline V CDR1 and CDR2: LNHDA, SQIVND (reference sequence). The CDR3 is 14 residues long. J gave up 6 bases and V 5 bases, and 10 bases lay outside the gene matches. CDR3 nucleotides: TGTGCCAGTAGTCTCCCGGGACAGTCCGCCGAGCAGTACTTC. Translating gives CASSLPGQSAEQYF. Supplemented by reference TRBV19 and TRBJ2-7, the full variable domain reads DGGITQSPKYLFRKEGQNVTLSCEQNLNHDAMYWYRQDPGQGLRLIYYSQIVNDFQKGDIAEGYSVSREKKESFPLTVTSAQKNPTAFYLCASSLPGQSAEQYFGPGTRLTVT.

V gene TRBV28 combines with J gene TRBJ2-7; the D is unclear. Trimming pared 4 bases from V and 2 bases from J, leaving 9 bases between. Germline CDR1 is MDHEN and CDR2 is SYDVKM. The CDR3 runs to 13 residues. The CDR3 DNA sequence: TGTGCCAGCAGTTCAATAGTCCCCTACGAGCAGTACTTC. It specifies CASSSIVPYEQYF.

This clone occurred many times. For the CDR3, the DNA is TGCGCCACGTCGGGTCTAGGCGGCGAGCAGTACTTC. Its protein is CATSGLGGEQYF. The chain links TRBV10-1 to TRBJ2-7; D unclear. Germline V lookup: CDR1 WNHNN, CDR2 SYGVQD (reference sequence). Trimming shortened V by 10 bases and J by 6 bases, and 16 bases separated the two germline ends. The CDR3 contains 12 residues.

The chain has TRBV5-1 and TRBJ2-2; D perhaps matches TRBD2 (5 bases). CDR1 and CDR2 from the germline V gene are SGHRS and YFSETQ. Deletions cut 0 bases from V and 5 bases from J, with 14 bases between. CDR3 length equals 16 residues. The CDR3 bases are TGCGCCAGCAGCTTGGAGGCGGGCTTTGGGACCGGGGAGCTGTTTTTT. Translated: CASSLEAGFGTGELFF. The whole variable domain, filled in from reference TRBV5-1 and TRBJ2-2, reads KAGVTQTPRYLIKTRGQQVTLSCSPISGHRSVSWYQQTPGQGLQFLFEYFSETQRNKGNFPGRFSGRQFSNSRSEMNVSTLELGDSALYLCASSLEAGFGTGELFFGEGSRLTVL.

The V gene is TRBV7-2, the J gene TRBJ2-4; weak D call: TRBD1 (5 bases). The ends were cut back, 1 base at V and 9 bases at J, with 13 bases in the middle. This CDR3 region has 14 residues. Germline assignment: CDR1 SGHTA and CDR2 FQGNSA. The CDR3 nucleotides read TGTGCCAGCAGCTTAGAGCCGGTTCAGGGCATTCAGTACTTC. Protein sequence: CASSLEPVQGIQYF. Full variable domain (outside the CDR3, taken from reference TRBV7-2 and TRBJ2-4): GAGVSQSPSNKVTEKGKDVELRCDPISGHTALYWYRQSLGQGLEFLIYFQGNSAPDKSGLPSDRFSAERTGGSVSTLTIQRTQQEDSAVYLCASSLEPVQGIQYFGAGTRLSVL.

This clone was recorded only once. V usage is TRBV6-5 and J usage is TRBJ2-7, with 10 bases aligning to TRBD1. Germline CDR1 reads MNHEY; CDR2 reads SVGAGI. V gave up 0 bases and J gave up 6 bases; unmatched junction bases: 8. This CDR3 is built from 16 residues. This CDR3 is CASSYSIGTGVPEQYF. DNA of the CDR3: TGTGCCAGCAGTTACTCGATTGGGACAGGGGTCCCCGAGCAGTACTTC.

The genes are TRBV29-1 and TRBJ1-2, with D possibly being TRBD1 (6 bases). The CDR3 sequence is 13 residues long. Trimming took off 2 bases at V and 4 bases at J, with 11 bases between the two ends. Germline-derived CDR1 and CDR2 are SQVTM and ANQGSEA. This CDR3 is CSVERGSGYGYTF. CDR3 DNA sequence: TGCAGCGTTGAAAGGGGGTCGGGCTATGGCTACACCTTC.

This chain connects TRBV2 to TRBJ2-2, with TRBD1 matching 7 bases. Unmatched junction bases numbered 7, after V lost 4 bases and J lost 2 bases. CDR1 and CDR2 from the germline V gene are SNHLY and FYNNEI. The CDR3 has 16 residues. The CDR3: CASSGNRDRNTGELFF. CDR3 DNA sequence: TGTGCCAGCAGTGGGAACCGGGACAGAAACACCGGGGAGCTGTTTTTT.

The CDR3 region is CASSLRLSTDTQYF. CDR3 in DNA: TGTGCCAGCAGCTTGAGGCTATCCACAGATACGCAGTATTTT. This chain links TRBV11-2 with TRBJ2-3; D ambiguous. The length of the CDR3 is 14 residues. The germline CDR1 and CDR2 sequences are SGHAT and FQNNGV. V lost 3 bases and J lost 2, with 9 bases in between.

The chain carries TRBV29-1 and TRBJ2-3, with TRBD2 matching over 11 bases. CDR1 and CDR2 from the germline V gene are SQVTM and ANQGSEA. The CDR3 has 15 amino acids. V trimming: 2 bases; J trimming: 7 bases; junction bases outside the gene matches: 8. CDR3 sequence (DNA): TGCAGCGTTGAACGAACTAGCGGGAGAAGGAATACGCAGTATTTT. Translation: CSVERTSGRRNTQYF.

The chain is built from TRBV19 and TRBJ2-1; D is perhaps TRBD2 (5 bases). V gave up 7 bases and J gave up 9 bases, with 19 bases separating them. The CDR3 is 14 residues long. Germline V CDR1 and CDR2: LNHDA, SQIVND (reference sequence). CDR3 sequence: CASNGMPAVGEQFF. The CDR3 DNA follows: TGTGCCAGTAACGGGATGCCAGCCGTCGGTGAGCAGTTCTTC.

The CDR3 sequence: CASKGTGGSYGYTF. As DNA, the CDR3 is TGTGCCAGCAAGGGGACAGGGGGCAGTTATGGCTACACCTTC. The chain has TRBV2 and TRBJ1-2; TRBD1 aligns across 12 bases. The germline gives CDR1 SNHLY, CDR2 FYNNEI. After removal of 7 bases from V and 5 bases from J, the junction contained 5 bases not matched to a gene. The CDR3 is 14 residues long.

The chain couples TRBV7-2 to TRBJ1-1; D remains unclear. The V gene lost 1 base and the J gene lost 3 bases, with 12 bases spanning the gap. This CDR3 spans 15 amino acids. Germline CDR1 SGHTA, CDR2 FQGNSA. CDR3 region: CASSLDYRTDTEAFF. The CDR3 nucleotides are TGTGCCAGCAGCTTAGATTACAGAACGGACACTGAAGCTTTCTTT.

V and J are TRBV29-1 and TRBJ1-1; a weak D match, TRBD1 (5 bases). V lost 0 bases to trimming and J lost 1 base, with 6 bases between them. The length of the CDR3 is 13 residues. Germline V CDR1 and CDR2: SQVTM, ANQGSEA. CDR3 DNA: TGCAGCGTTGAAGATACAGGGAACACTGAAGCTTTCTTT. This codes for CSVEDTGNTEAFF. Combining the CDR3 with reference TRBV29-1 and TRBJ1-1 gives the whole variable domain SAVISQKPSRDICQRGTSLTIQCQVDSQVTMMFWYRQQPGQSLTLIATANQGSEATYESGFVIDKFPISRPNLTFSTLTVSNMSPEDSSIYLCSVEDTGNTEAFFGQGTRLTVV.

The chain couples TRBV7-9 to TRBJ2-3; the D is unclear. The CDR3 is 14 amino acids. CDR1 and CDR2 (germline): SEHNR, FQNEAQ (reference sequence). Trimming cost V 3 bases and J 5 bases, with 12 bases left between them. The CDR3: CASSFESTGDTQYF. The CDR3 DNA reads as TGTGCCAGCAGCTTTGAGTCCACGGGAGATACGCAGTATTTT.

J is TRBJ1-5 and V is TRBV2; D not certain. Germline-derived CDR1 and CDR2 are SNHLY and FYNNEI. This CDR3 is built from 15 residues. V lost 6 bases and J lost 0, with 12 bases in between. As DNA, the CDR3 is TGTGCCAGCAGGTCAGACAAAAATAGCAATCAGCCCCAGCATTTT. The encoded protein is CASRSDKNSNQPQHF.

CDR3 DNA: TGTGCCAGCAGTTCGTGGGGGGGGACCGGGGAGCTGTTTTTT. This translates into CASSSWGGTGELFF. The rearrangement joins TRBV27 to TRBJ2-2, with 7 bases fitting TRBD2. V gave up 4 bases and J gave up 5 bases; unmatched junction bases: 4. Germline-derived CDR1 and CDR2 are MNHEY and SMNVEV (reference sequence). CDR3 length: 14 amino acids.

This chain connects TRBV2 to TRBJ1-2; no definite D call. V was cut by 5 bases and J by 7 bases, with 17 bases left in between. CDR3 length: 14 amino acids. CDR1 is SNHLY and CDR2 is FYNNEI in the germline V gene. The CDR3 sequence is CASSFSSAAGGYTF. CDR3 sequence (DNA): TGTGCCAGCAGTTTCAGTAGCGCCGCAGGTGGCTACACCTTC.

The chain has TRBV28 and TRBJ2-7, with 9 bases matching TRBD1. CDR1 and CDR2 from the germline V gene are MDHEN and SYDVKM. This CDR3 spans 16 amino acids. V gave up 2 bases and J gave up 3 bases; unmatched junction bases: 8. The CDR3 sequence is CASSLITGGIIYEQYF. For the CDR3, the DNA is TGTGCCAGCAGTTTAATAACAGGGGGCATTATCTACGAGCAGTACTTC.

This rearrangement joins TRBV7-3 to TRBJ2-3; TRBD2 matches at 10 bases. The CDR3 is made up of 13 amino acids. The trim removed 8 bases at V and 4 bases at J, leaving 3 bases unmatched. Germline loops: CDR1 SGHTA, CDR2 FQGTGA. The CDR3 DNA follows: TGTGCCAGCTCTAGCGGGAGTTCAGATACGCAGTATTTT. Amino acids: CASSSGSSDTQYF.